This T cell receptor beta chain derives from a study of T cell responses to AZD1222 COVID-19 vaccine. Study-wide points: Close to half of spike-specific TCRs reportedly recognize unmutated variant regions. Regions 160-218 and 743-854 held dominance among vaccine-associated CD4 TCRs, which spanned spike.

Details on this clone: Its antigen remains unidentified.

From germline, CDR1 is SEHNR and CDR2 FQNEAQ (reference sequence). V gave up 5 bases and J gave up 3 bases; unmatched junction bases: 1. This CDR3 has 13 amino acids. Here immunoSEQ multiplex PCR was the method, and the copy in TCRdb shows in-frame clones only, minus some. The profile shows some 61,000 clones, about 90% of them singletons. The rearrangement joins TRBV7-9 to TRBJ2-7; TRBD1 aligns across 10 bases. The TCR originated in an adult in good health. The material was peripheral blood, obtained on day 0 of AZD1222 vaccination. The CDR3 DNA follows: TGTGCCAGCAGCCGGGACAGGGGCTACGAGCAGTACTTC. Its translation is CASSRDRGYEQYF.